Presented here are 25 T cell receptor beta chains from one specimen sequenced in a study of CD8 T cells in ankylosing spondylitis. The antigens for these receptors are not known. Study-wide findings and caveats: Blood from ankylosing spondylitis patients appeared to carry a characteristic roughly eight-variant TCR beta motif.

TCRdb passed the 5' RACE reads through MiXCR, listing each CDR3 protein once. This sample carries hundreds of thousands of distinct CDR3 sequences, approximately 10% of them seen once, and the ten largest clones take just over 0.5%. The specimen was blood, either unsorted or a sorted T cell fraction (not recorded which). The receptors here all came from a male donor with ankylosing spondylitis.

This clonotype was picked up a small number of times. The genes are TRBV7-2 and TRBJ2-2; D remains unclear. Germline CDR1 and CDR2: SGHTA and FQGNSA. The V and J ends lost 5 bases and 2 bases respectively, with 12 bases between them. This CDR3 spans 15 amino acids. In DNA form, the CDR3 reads TGTGCCAGCAGCACGATGGGCCATAACACCGGGGAGCTGTTTTTT. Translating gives CASSTMGHNTGELFF.

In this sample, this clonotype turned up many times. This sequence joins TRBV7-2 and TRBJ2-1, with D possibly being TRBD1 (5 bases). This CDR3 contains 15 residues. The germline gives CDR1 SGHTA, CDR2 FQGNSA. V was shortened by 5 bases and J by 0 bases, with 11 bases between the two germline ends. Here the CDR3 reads CASSRGRSSYNEQFF. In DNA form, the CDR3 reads TGTGCCAGCAGCAGGGGCCGAAGCTCCTACAATGAGCAGTTCTTC.

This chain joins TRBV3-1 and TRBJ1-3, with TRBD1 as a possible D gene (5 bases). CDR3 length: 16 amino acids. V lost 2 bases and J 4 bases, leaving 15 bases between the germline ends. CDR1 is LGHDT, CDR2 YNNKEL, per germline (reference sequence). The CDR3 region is CASSQWKGASGNTIYF. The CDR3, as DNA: TGTGCCAGCAGCCAATGGAAAGGGGCTTCCGGAAACACCATATATTTT.

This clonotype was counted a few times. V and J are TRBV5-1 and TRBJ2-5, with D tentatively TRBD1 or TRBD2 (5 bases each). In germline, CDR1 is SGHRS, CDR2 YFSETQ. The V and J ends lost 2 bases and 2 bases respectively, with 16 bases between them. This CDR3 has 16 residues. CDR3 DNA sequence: TGCGCCAGCAGCTTTCTACCGAGGGGATCACAAGAGACCCAGTACTTC. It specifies CASSFLPRGSQETQYF.

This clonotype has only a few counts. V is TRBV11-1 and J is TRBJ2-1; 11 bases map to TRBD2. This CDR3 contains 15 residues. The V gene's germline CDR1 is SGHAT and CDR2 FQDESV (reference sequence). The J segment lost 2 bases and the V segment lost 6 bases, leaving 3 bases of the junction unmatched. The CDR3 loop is CASRGTSGPYNEQFF. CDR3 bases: TGTGCCAGCAGGGGGACTAGCGGCCCCTACAATGAGCAGTTCTTC.

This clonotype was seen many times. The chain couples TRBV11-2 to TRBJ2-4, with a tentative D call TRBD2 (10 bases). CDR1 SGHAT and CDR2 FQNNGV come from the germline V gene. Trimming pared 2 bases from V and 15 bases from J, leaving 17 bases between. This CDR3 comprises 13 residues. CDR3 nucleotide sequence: TGTGCCAGCAGCTTAAGCGGGGGGGACAGGGCGTACTTC. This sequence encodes CASSLSGGDRAYF.

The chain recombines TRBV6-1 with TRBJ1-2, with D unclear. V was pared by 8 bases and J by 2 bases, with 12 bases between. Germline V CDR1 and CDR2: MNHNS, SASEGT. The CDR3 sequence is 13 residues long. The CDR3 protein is CASHGGGNYGYTF. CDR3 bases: TGTGCCAGCCACGGCGGAGGGAACTATGGCTACACCTTC.

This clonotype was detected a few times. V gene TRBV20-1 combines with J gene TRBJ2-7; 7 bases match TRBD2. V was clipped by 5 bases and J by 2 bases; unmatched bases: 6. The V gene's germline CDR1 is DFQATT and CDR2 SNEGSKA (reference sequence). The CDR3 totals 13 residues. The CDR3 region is CSAPRAGAYEQYF. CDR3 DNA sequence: TGCAGTGCTCCCCGTGCGGGAGCCTACGAGCAGTACTTC.

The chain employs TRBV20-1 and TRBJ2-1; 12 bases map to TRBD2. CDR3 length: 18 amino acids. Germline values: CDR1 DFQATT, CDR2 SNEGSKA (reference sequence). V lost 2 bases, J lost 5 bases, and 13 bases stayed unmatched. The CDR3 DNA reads TGCAGTGCTAGAAAGGTGCTAGCGGGGGGGCCCTTTAACAATGAGCAGTTCTTC. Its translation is CSARKVLAGGPFNNEQFF.

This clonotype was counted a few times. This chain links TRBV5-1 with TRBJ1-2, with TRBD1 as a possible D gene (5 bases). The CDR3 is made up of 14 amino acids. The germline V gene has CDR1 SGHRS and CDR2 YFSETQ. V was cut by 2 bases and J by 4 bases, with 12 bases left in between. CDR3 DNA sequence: TGCGCCAGCAGCTTAGGGGACGCGGGCTATGGCTACACCTTC. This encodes CASSLGDAGYGYTF.

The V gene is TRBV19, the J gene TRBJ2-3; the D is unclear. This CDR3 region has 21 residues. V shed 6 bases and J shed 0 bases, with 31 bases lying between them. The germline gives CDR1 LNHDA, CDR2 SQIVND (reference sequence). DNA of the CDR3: TGTGCCAGTAGCCCACCATCCTTCGGCGGCGCCCTCAAGTCTAGCACAGATACGCAGTATTTT. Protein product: CASSPPSFGGALKSSTDTQYF.

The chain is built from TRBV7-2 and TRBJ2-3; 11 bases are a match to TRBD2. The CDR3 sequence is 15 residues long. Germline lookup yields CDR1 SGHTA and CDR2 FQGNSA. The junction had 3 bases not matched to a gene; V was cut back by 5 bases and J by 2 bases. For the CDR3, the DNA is TGTGCCAGCAGCCCTAGCGGGAGGATCACAGATACGCAGTATTTT. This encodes CASSPSGRITDTQYF.

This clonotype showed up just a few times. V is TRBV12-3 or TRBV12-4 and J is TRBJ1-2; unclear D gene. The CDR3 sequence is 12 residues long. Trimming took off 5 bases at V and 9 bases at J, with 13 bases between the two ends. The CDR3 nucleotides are TGTGCCAGCAGTCGGGGAGTCCGGAGCTACACCTTC. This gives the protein CASSRGVRSYTF.

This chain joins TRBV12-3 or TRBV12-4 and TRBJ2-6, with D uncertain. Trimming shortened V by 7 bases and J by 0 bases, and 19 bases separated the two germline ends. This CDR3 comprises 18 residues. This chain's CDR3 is CASNLDPDLSSGANVLTF. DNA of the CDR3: TGTGCCAGCAATTTGGACCCAGACCTTAGCTCTGGGGCCAACGTCCTGACTTTC.

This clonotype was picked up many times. The CDR3 is CASSLVVGNTEAFF. In DNA form, the CDR3 reads TGCGCCAGCAGCTTGGTGGTCGGAAACACTGAAGCTTTCTTT. The rearrangement joins TRBV5-1 to TRBJ1-1; D is undetermined. Germline V lookup: CDR1 SGHRS, CDR2 YFSETQ. V lost 0 bases and J lost 2, with 8 bases in between. CDR3 size: 14 residues.

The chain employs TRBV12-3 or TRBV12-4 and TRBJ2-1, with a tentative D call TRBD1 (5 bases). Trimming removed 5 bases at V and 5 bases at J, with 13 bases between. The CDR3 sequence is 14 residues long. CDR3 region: CASSGISRDNEQFF. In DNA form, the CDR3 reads TGTGCCAGCAGTGGGATCTCCAGGGACAATGAGCAGTTCTTC.

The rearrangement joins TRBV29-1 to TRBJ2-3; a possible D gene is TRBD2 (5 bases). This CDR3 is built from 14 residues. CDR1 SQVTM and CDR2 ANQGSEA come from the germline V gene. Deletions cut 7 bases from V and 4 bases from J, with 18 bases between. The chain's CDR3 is CSAASGVDPDTQYF. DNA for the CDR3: TGCAGCGCTGCCTCCGGGGTTGATCCAGATACGCAGTATTTT.

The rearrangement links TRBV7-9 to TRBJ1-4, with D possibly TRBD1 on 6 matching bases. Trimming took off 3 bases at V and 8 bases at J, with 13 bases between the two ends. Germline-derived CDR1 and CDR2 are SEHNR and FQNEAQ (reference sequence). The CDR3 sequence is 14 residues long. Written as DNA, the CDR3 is TGTGCCAGCAGCTTGGGGCCGGACAGCGAAAAACTGTTTTTT. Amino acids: CASSLGPDSEKLFF.

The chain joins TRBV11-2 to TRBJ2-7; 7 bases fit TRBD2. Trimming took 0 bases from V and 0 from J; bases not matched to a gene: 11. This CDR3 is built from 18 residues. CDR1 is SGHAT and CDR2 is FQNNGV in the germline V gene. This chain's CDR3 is CASSLEGASGSNSYEQYF. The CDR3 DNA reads TGTGCCAGCAGCTTAGAGGGTGCTAGCGGATCCAACTCCTACGAGCAGTACTTC.

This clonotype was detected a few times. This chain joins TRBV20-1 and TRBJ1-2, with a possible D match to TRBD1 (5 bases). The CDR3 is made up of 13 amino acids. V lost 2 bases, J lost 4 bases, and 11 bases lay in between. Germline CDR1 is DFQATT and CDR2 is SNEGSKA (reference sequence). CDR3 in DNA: TGCAGTGCTAGATCTCCGACAGCCTATGGCTACACCTTC. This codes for CSARSPTAYGYTF.

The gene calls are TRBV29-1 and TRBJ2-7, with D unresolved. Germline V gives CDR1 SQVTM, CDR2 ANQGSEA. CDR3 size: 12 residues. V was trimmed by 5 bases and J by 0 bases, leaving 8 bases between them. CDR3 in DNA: TGCAGCGTTCGGAGTGCCTCCTACGAGCAGTACTTC. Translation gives CSVRSASYEQYF.

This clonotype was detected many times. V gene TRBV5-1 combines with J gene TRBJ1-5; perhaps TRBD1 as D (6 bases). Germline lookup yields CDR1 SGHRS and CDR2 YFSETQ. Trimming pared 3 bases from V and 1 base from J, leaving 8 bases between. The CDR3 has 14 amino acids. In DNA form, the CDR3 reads TGCGCCAGCAGCTCGGGACAAAGCAATCAGCCCCAGCATTTT. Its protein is CASSSGQSNQPQHF.

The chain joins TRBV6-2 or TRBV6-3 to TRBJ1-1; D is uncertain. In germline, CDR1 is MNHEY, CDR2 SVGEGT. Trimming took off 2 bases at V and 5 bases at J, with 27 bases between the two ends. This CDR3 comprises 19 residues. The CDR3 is CASSYLSGHGGELRTEAFF. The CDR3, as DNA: TGTGCCAGCAGTTACCTTTCGGGCCATGGTGGGGAGTTGAGAACTGAAGCTTTCTTT.

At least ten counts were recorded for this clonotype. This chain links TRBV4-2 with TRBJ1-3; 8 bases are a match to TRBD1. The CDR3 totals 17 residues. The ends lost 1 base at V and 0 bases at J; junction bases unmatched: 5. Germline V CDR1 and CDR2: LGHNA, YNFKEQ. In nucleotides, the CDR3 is TGTGCCAGCAGCCAAGGAGTCGACAGGGGCTCTGGAAACACCATATATTTT. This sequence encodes CASSQGVDRGSGNTIYF.

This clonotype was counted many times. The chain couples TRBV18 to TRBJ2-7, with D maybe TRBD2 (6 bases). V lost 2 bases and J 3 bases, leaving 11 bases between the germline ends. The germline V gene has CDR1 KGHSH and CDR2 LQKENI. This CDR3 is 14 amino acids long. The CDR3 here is CASSPSTGDYEQYF. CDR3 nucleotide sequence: TGTGCCAGCTCACCATCGACGGGGGACTACGAGCAGTACTTC. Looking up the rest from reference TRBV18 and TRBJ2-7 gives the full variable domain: NAGVMQNPRHLVRRRGQEARLRCSPMKGHSHVYWYRQLPEEGLKFMVYLQKENIIDESGMPKERFSAEFPKEGPSILRIQQVVRGDSAAYFCASSPSTGDYEQYFGPGTRLTVT.